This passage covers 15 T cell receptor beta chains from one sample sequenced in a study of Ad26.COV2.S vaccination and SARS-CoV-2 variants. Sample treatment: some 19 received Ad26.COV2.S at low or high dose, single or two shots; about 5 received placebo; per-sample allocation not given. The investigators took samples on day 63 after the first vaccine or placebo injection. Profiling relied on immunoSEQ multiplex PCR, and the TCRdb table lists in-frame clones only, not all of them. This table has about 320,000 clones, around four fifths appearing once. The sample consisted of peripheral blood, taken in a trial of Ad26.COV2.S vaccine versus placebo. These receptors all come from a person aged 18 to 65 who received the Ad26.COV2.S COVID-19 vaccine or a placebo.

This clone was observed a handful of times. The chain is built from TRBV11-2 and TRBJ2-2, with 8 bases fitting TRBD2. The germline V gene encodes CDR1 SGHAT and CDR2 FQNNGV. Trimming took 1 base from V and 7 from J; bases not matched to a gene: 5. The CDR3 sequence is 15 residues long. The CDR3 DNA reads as TGTGCCAGCAGCTTAGCGGGGGGGCTGGTCGGGGAGCTGTTTTTT. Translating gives CASSLAGGLVGELFF.

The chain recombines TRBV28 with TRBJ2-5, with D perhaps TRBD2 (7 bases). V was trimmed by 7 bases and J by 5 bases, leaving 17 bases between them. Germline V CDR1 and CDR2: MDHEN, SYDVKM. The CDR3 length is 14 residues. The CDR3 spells CASNTGGWRETQYF. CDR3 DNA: TGTGCCAGCAATACGGGGGGCTGGCGCGAGACCCAGTACTTC.

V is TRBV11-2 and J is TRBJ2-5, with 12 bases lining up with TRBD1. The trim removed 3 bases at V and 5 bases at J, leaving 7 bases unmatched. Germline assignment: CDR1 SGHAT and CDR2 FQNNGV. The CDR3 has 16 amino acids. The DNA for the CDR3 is TGTGCCAGCAGCTTTAGGGACAGGGGGCGTGGGGAGACCCAGTACTTC. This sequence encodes CASSFRDRGRGETQYF.

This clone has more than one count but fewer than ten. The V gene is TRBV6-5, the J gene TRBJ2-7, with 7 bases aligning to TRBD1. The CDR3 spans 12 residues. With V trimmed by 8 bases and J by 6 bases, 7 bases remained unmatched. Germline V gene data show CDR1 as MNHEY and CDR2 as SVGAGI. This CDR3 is CASQTGNGEQYF. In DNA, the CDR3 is TGTGCCAGCCAGACAGGGAATGGCGAGCAGTACTTC.

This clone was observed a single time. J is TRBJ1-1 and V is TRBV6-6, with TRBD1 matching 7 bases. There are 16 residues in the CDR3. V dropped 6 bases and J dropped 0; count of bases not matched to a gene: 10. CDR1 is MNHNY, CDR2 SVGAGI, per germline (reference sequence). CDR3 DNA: TGTGCCAGCAGCCCAAGGGGGCCCGGGATGAACACTGAAGCTTTCTTT. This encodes CASSPRGPGMNTEAFF.

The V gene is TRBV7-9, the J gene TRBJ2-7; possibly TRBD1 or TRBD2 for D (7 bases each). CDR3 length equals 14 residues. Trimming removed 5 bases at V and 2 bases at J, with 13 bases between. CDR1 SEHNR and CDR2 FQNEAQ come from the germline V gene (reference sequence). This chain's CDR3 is CASSERDRPYEQYF. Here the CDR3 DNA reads TGTGCCAGCAGCGAGCGGGACAGACCCTACGAGCAGTACTTC.

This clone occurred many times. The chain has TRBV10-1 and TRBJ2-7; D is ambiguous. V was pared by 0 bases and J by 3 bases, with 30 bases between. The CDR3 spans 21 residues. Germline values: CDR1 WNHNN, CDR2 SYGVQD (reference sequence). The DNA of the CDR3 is TGCGCCAGCAGTGAGTCCCCGATCACGGTATCTGGCAGGCAATCCCTCTACGAGCAGTACTTC. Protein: CASSESPITVSGRQSLYEQYF.

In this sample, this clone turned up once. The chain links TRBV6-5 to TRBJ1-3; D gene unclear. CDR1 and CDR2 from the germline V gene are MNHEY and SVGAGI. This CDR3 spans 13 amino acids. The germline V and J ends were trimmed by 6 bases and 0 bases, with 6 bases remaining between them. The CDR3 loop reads CASRDPSGNTIYF. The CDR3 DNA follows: TGTGCCAGCAGGGACCCCTCTGGAAACACCATATATTTT.

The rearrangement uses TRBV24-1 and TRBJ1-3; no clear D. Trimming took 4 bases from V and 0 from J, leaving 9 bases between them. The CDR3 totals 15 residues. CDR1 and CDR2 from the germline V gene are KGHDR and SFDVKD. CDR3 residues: CATSDGVSSGNTIYF. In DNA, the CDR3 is TGTGCCACCAGTGACGGTGTGAGCTCTGGAAACACCATATATTTT.

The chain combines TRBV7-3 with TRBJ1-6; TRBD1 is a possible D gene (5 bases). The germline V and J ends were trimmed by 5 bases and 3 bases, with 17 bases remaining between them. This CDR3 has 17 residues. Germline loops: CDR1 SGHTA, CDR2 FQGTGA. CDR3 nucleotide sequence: TGTGCCAGCAGCCCCCGGGCCCAGGGAGTCTATAATTCACCCCTCCACTTT. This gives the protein CASSPRAQGVYNSPLHF.

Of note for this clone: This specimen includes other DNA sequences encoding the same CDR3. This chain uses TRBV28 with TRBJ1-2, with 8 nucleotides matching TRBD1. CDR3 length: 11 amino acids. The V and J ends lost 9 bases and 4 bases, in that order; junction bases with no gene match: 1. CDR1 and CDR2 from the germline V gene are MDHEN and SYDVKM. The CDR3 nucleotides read TGTGCCAGTGGACAGGGCTATGGCTACACCTTC. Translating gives CASGQGYGYTF.

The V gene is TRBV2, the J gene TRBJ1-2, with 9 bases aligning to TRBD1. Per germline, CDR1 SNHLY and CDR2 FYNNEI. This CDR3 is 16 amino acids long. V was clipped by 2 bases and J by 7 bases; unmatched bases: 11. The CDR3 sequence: CASSERRTGGASGYTF. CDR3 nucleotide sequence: TGTGCCAGCAGTGAAAGGAGAACAGGGGGCGCGAGTGGCTACACCTTC.

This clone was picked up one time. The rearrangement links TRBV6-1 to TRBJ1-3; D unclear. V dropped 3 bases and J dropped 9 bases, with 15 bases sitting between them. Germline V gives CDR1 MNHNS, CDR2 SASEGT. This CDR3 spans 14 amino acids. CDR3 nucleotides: TGTGCCAGCAGTGACGACCCTAGCATTCCCACCATATATTTT. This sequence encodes CASSDDPSIPTIYF.

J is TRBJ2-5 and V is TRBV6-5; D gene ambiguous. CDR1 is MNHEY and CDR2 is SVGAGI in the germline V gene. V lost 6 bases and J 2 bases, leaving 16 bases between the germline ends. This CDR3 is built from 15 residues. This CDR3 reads CASSGLRSQQETQYF. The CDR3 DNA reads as TGTGCCAGCAGCGGATTAAGGAGTCAGCAAGAGACCCAGTACTTC.

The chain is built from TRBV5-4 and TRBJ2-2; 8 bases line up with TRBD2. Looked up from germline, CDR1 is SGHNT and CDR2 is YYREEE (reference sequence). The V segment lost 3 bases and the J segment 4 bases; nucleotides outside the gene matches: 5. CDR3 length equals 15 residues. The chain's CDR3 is CASSSGGPSTGELFF. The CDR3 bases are TGTGCCAGCAGCTCGGGGGGGCCGAGCACCGGGGAGCTGTTTTTT.